A single sample gave rise to the 29 T cell receptor beta chains below, sequenced in a study of blood T cell repertoires in COVID-19. Data came from immunoSEQ multiplex PCR; TCRdb stores just in-frame clones and leaves some out. The sample has 200,000 to 300,000 clones, 80% to 95% seen once. The sample taken for sequencing was peripheral blood. The receptors here all came from a man between 25 and 39 years old with COVID-19, enrolled during active disease.

V is TRBV3-1 (or the pseudogene TRBV3-2) and J is TRBJ1-4; D is possibly TRBD1 (6 bases). CDR1 and CDR2 from the germline V gene are LGHDT and YNNKEL (reference sequence). V lost 0 bases to trimming and J lost 7 bases, with 15 bases between them. This CDR3 is 16 amino acids long. The CDR3 spells CASSQDTRGAGEKLFF. The CDR3 nucleotides read TGTGCCAGCAGCCAAGATACCCGGGGGGCCGGTGAAAAACTGTTTTTT.

The CDR3: CASSLERGSYEQYF. The CDR3 DNA sequence: TGTGCCAGCAGCTTAGAAAGGGGCTCCTACGAGCAGTACTTC. This chain joins TRBV11-2 and TRBJ2-7; weak D call: TRBD1 (5 bases). Trimming removed 0 bases from V and 0 bases from J, with 6 bases in between. This CDR3 spans 14 amino acids. CDR1 is SGHAT, CDR2 FQNNGV, per germline.

The rearrangement links TRBV9 to TRBJ2-1; TRBD1 agrees at 8 bases. Germline trimming cut 0 bases from V and 7 bases from J; bases unmatched to any gene: 9. Per germline, CDR1 SGDLS and CDR2 YYNGEE. The CDR3 sequence is 16 residues long. The CDR3 DNA follows: TGTGCCAGCAGCGTAGCAGGGGGCACCGCCAAAAATGAGCAGTTCTTC. Translated, it gives CASSVAGGTAKNEQFF.

J is TRBJ1-6 and V is TRBV5-4; TRBD1 might be the D (6 bases). This CDR3 comprises 14 residues. Germline V gene sequence: CDR1 SGHNT, CDR2 YYREEE (reference sequence). Trimming took 4 bases from V and 7 from J, leaving 12 bases between them. The CDR3, as DNA: TGTGCCAGCAGCCCGAACAGGGACAATTCACCCCTCCACTTT. Its translation is CASSPNRDNSPLHF.

This clone was detected a few times. V gene TRBV24-1 combines with J gene TRBJ1-5; TRBD1 matches at 7 bases. Trimming took 7 bases from V and 6 from J; bases not matched to a gene: 11. This CDR3 comprises 15 residues. Germline V gene lookup returns CDR1 KGHDR and CDR2 SFDVKD. The CDR3, as DNA: TGTGCCACCAGCCCATTGACAGGGTTGTGTCAGCCCCAGCATTTT. This codes for CATSPLTGLCQPQHF.

V usage is TRBV12-3 or TRBV12-4 and J usage is TRBJ2-7; the D gene is possibly TRBD2 (5 bases). The CDR3 is made up of 12 amino acids. The ends were cut back, 3 bases at V and 3 bases at J, with 6 bases in the middle. CDR3 loop: CASSFRGYEQYF. The CDR3 nucleotides are TGTGCCAGCAGTTTTCGGGGCTACGAGCAGTACTTC.

This clone showed up just once. The chain recombines TRBV5-1 with TRBJ1-6; 8 nucleotides line up with TRBD1. This CDR3 spans 16 amino acids. In germline, CDR1 is SGHRS, CDR2 YFSETQ. Germline trimming cut 2 bases from V and 8 bases from J; bases unmatched to any gene: 9. CDR3 nucleotides: TGCGCCAGCAGCTTCGGACAGGGCCCCCCTGATTCACCCCTCCACTTT. It is translated as CASSFGQGPPDSPLHF.

V and J are TRBV19 and TRBJ1-5, with 7 bases matching TRBD1. The V and J ends lost 8 bases and 4 bases, in that order; junction bases with no gene match: 8. CDR3 size: 14 residues. The germline V gene encodes CDR1 LNHDA and CDR2 SQIVND (reference sequence). The CDR3 here is CASDFTGENQPQHF. In DNA, the CDR3 is TGTGCCAGTGATTTCACAGGGGAAAATCAGCCCCAGCATTTT.

The CDR3 spells CASSIVAQGNTEAFF. Written as DNA, the CDR3 is TGTGCCAGTAGTATAGTTGCACAGGGGAACACTGAAGCTTTCTTT. V is TRBV19 and J is TRBJ1-1; D might be TRBD1 (6 bases). This CDR3 is 15 amino acids long. V lost 1 base and J lost 1, with 10 bases in between. Germline CDR1 is LNHDA and CDR2 is SQIVND (reference sequence).

The chain has TRBV9 and TRBJ1-1; D unresolved. V was trimmed by 2 bases and J by 0 bases, leaving 5 bases between them. This CDR3 is built from 13 residues. In germline, CDR1 is SGDLS, CDR2 YYNGEE. The CDR3 loop is CASSVEMNTEAFF. The DNA for the CDR3 is TGTGCCAGCAGCGTCGAGATGAACACTGAAGCTTTCTTT.

This sequence joins TRBV6-2 or TRBV6-3 and TRBJ2-7; D is undetermined. The CDR3 loop spans 13 amino acids. Germline loops: CDR1 MNHEY, CDR2 SVGEGT. Deletions cut 5 bases from V and 4 bases from J, with 12 bases between. The CDR3 sequence is CASSGSPGYEQYF. Written as DNA, the CDR3 is TGTGCCAGCAGTGGCTCCCCGGGTTACGAGCAGTACTTC.

The gene calls are TRBV19 and TRBJ1-5; 7 bases agree with TRBD1. Germline assignment: CDR1 LNHDA and CDR2 SQIVND (reference sequence). The CDR3 runs to 16 residues. V was clipped by 3 bases and J by 3 bases; unmatched bases: 8. The DNA for the CDR3 is TGTGCCAGTAGTATGGGGGCAGGGGGAGACAATCAGCCCCAGCATTTT. It encodes CASSMGAGGDNQPQHF.

This chain joins TRBV9 and TRBJ1-2; D call uncertain. The CDR3 runs to 16 residues. The germline V and J ends were trimmed by 2 bases and 4 bases, with 18 bases remaining between them. Germline V CDR1 and CDR2: SGDLS, YYNGEE. The CDR3 DNA is TGTGCCAGCAGCGTCGAGGATGGAGGGTGGGCCTATGGCTACACCTTC. This translates into CASSVEDGGWAYGYTF.

V is TRBV3-1 (or the pseudogene TRBV3-2) and J is TRBJ2-1, with D maybe TRBD1 (5 bases). The CDR3 has 13 residues. Germline V lookup: CDR1 LGHDT, CDR2 YNNKEL (reference sequence). The V gene lost 3 bases and the J gene lost 8 bases, with 11 bases spanning the gap. The CDR3 sequence is CASSQTRVHEQFF. The CDR3 region has the DNA TGTGCCAGCAGCCAGACCAGGGTCCATGAGCAGTTCTTC.

The chain combines TRBV4-1 with TRBJ1-2; D is ambiguous. Germline values: CDR1 MGHRA, CDR2 YSYEKL. The CDR3 covers 13 residues. V was cut by 0 bases and J by 4 bases, with 6 bases left in between. The CDR3 here is CASSQEQLYGYTF. For the CDR3, the DNA is TGCGCCAGCAGCCAAGAACAGCTCTATGGCTACACCTTC.

This clone was seen only a few times. The chain links TRBV11-2 to TRBJ1-6; D is unresolved. The V gene's germline CDR1 is SGHAT and CDR2 FQNNGV. This CDR3 has 14 amino acids. V lost 0 bases, J lost 9 bases, and 9 bases lay in between. CDR3 nucleotide sequence: TGTGCCAGCAGCTTAGATCCGGGGAGTTCACCCCTCCACTTT. Its translation: CASSLDPGSSPLHF.

The chain carries TRBV6-6 and TRBJ1-1; D unresolved. Looked up from germline, CDR1 is MNHNY and CDR2 is SVGAGI (reference sequence). Trimming took off 6 bases at V and 0 bases at J, with 14 bases between the two ends. The CDR3 has 15 residues. The CDR3 region is CASSPMTSLNTEAFF. CDR3 DNA sequence: TGTGCCAGCAGCCCAATGACAAGTCTGAACACTGAAGCTTTCTTT.

The rearrangement links TRBV27 to TRBJ2-5; no firm D call. Germline lookup yields CDR1 MNHEY and CDR2 SMNVEV (reference sequence). V shed 0 bases and J shed 5 bases, with 7 bases lying between them. The CDR3 length is 13 residues. The CDR3 loop is CASSLSYFETQYF. CDR3 DNA sequence: TGTGCCAGCAGTTTATCCTACTTCGAGACCCAGTACTTC.

This chain joins TRBV7-3 and TRBJ2-1; TRBD1 agrees at 8 bases. Germline V gives CDR1 SGHTA, CDR2 FQGTGA. The CDR3 runs 15 residues. Trimming cost V 3 bases and J 2 bases; bases outside gene matches: 3. CDR3: CASSLDRATYNEQFF. In nucleotides, the CDR3 is TGTGCCAGCAGCTTGGACAGGGCCACCTACAATGAGCAGTTCTTC.

The rearrangement joins TRBV12-2 to TRBJ1-2; TRBD1 reflects the table's D call only, with no check against the DNA. TRBV12-2 represents a pseudogene. The CDR3 covers 18 residues. The DNA for the CDR3 is TGTGCAAGTCGCTTAGTGAGCGGACAGGGGGCGTTGAGCTATGGCTACACCTTC. The encoded protein is CASRLVSGQGALSYGYTF.

This clone came up once. This chain connects TRBV6-5 to TRBJ1-5; 8 bases are shared with TRBD1. The germline CDR1 and CDR2 sequences are MNHEY and SVGAGI. The V gene end was trimmed by 6 bases and the J gene end by 6 bases; junction bases not matched to a gene: 4. The CDR3 totals 13 residues. CDR3 coding DNA: TGTGCCAGCAGGGACAGGGATCGTCAGCCCCAGCATTTT. Protein sequence: CASRDRDRQPQHF.

This rearrangement joins TRBV4-2 to TRBJ1-6, with D perhaps matching TRBD1 (5 bases). Looked up from germline, CDR1 is LGHNA and CDR2 is YNFKEQ. This CDR3 has 13 residues. The V end was cut by 2 bases, the J end by 13 bases, with 12 bases between. CDR3 in amino acids: CASSQPDIAPLHF. The DNA of the CDR3 is TGTGCCAGCAGCCAACCGGACATCGCCCCCCTCCACTTT.

The chain has TRBV7-3 and TRBJ1-1, with D perhaps TRBD1 (5 bases). The CDR3 length is 15 residues. Trimming pared 2 bases from V and 3 bases from J, leaving 13 bases between. Germline loops: CDR1 SGHTA, CDR2 FQGTGA. The CDR3 loop is CASSLLGSGDTEAFF. The CDR3 region has the DNA TGTGCCAGCAGCTTATTGGGGTCGGGGGACACTGAAGCTTTCTTT.

The rearrangement links TRBV6-5 to TRBJ2-5, with D hard to call. The V and J ends lost 8 bases and 4 bases respectively, with 20 bases between them. The CDR3 totals 15 residues. CDR1 MNHEY and CDR2 SVGAGI come from the germline V gene. As DNA, the CDR3 is TGTGCCAGCGTTGTTAGACTGTCCCGTTCAGAGACCCAGTACTTC. Translated, it gives CASVVRLSRSETQYF.

The gene calls are TRBV5-4 and TRBJ1-6; 9 bases line up with TRBD1. Germline lookup yields CDR1 SGHNT and CDR2 YYREEE (reference sequence). The CDR3 runs 15 residues. The V segment lost 4 bases and the J segment 6 bases; nucleotides outside the gene matches: 5. The DNA of the CDR3 is TGTGCCAGCAGCCCAAGACAGGGGGGTAATTCACCCCTCCACTTT. Translating it yields CASSPRQGGNSPLHF.

In DNA form, the CDR3 reads TGTGCCAGCAGCCGACAGGCCCCTAGCACAGATACGCAGTATTTT. It encodes CASSRQAPSTDTQYF. This chain uses TRBV27 with TRBJ2-3, with a weak D call TRBD1 (6 bases). V shed 6 bases and J shed 0 bases, with 13 bases lying between them. The germline gives CDR1 MNHEY, CDR2 SMNVEV (reference sequence). The CDR3 extends over 15 amino acids.

This sequence joins TRBV11-2 and TRBJ2-2; TRBD1 might be the D (6 bases). Germline CDR1 is SGHAT and CDR2 is FQNNGV. Trimming cost V 7 bases and J 0 bases, with 15 bases left between them. This CDR3 region has 16 residues. CDR3 sequence: CASTPRQVTNTGELFF. DNA of the CDR3: TGTGCCAGCACCCCGAGACAGGTTACGAACACCGGGGAGCTGTTTTTT. Based on the CDR3 plus reference TRBV11-2 and TRBJ2-2, the full variable domain is EAGVAQSPRYKIIEKRQSVAFWCNPISGHATLYWYQQILGQGPKLLIQFQNNGVVDDSQLPKDRFSAERLKGVDSTLKIQPAKLEDSAVYLCASTPRQVTNTGELFFGEGSRLTVL.

The rearrangement joins TRBV7-6 to TRBJ1-1, with D possibly matching TRBD1 (6 bases). Per germline, CDR1 SGHVS and CDR2 FNYEAQ. V dropped 5 bases and J dropped 5 bases, with 15 bases sitting between them. This CDR3 has 14 residues. The CDR3 sequence: CASSPRGPGTEAFF. CDR3 DNA: TGTGCCAGCAGCCCGCGGGGGCCGGGGACTGAAGCTTTCTTT. The full variable domain, rest sourced from reference TRBV7-6 and TRBJ1-1, is GAGVSQSPRYKVTKRGQDVALRCDPISGHVSLYWYRQALGQGPEFLTYFNYEAQQDKSGLPNDRFSAERPEGSISTLTIQRTEQRDSAMYRCASSPRGPGTEAFFGQGTRLTVV.

The J gene is TRBJ1-1, the V gene TRBV6-5; D call uncertain. Germline CDR1 reads MNHEY; CDR2 reads SVGAGI. V was clipped by 3 bases and J by 8 bases, with 7 bases between them. CDR3 length equals 11 residues. CDR3 in DNA: TGTGCCAGCAGTTATCGGGAGGAAGCTTTCTTT. Residues: CASSYREEAFF.